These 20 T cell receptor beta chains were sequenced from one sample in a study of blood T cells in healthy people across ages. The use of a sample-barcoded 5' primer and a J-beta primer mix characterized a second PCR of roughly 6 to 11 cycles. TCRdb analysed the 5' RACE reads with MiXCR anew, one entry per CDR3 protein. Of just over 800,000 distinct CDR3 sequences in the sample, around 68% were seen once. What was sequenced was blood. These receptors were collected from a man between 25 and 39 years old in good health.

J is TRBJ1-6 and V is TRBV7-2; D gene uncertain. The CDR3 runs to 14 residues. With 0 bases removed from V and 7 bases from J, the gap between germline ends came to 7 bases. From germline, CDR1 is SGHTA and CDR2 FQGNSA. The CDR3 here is CASSLAVWNSPLHF. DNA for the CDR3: TGTGCCAGCAGCTTAGCGGTCTGGAATTCACCCCTCCACTTT.

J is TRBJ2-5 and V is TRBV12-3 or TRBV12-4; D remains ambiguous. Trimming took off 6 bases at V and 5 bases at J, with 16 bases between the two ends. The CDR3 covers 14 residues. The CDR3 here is CASRYPGGSETQYF. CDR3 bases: TGTGCCAGCAGATACCCCGGTGGGTCCGAGACCCAGTACTTC.

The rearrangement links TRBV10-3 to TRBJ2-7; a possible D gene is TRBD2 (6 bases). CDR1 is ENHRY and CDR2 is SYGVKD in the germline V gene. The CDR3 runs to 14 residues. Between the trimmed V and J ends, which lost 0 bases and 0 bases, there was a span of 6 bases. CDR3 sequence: CAISESGGSYEQYF. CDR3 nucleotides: TGTGCCATCAGTGAGTCGGGGGGCTCCTACGAGCAGTACTTC.

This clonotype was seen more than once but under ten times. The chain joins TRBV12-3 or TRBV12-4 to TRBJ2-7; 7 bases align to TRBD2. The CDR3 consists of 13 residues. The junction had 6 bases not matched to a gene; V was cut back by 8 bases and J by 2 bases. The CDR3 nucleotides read TGTGCCAGCGCGGGGGTCAACCCCTACGAGCAGTACTTC. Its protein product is CASAGVNPYEQYF.

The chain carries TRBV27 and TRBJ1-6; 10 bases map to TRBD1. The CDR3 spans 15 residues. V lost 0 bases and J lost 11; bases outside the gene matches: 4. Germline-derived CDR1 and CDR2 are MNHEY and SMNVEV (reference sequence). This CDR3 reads CASSLSTGGMTPLHF. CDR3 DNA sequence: TGTGCCAGCAGTTTATCGACAGGGGGCATGACACCCCTCCACTTT.

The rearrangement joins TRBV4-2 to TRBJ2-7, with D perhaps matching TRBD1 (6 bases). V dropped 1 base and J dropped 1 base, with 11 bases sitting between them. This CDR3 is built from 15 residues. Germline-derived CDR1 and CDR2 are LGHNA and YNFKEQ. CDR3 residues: CASSQVAGVSYEQYF. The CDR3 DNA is TGTGCCAGCAGCCAAGTGGCAGGGGTTTCCTACGAGCAGTACTTC.

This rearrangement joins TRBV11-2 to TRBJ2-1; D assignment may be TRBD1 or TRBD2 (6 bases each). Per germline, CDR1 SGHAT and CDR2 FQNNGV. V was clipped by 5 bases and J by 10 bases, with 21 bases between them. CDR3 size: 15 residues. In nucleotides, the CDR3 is TGTGCCAGCAGCCCCTTCGGGGGCACTGACATGGAGCAGTTCTTC. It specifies CASSPFGGTDMEQFF.

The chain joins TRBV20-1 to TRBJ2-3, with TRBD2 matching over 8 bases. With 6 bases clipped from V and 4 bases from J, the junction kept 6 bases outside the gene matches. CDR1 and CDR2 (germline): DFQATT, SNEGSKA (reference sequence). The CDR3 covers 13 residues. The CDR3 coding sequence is TGCAGTGCGACGGGGGGGCCCGCAGATACGCAGTATTTT. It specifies CSATGGPADTQYF.

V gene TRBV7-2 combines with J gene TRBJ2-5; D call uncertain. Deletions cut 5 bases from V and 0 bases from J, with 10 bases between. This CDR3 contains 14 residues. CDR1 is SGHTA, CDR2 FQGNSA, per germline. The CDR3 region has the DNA TGTGCCAGCAGCCCGCCGGGCTACCAAGAGACCCAGTACTTC. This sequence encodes CASSPPGYQETQYF.

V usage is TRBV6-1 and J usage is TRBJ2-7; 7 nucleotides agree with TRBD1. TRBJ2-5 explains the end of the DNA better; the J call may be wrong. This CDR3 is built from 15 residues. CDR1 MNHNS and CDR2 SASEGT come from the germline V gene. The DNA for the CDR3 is TGTGCCAGCGGAAGAAACAGGGGATTACAAGAGACCCAGTACTTC. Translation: CASGRNRGLQETQYF.

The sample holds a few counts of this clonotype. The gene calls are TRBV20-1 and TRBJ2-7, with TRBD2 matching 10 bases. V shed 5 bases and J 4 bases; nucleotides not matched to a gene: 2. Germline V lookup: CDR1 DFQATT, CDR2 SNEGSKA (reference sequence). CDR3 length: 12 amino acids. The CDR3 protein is CSAASGGYEQYF. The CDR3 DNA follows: TGCAGTGCTGCTAGCGGGGGTTACGAGCAGTACTTC.

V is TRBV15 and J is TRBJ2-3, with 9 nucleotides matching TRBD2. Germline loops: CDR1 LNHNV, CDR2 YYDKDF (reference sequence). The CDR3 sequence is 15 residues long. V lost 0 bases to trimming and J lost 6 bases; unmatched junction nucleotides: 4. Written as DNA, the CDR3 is TGTGCCACCAGCAGAGAAGTAGCGGGGGAGGATACGCAGTATTTT. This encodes CATSREVAGEDTQYF.

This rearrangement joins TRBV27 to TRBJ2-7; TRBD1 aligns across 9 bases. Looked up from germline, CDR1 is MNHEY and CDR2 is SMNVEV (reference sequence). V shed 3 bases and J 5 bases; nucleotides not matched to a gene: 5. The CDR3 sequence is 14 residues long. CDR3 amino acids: CASSLGTGNHEQYF. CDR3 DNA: TGTGCCAGCAGTTTGGGGACAGGGAATCACGAGCAGTACTTC.

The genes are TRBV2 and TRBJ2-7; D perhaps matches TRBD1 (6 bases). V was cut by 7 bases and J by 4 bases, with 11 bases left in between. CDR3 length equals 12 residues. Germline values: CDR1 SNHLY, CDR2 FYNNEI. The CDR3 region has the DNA TGTGCCAGCATGGTAGGGGGATACGAGCAGTACTTC. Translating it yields CASMVGGYEQYF. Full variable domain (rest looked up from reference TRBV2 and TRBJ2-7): EPEVTQTPSHQVTQMGQEVILRCVPISNHLYFYWYRQILGQKVEFLVSFYNNEISEKSEIFDDQFSVERPDGSNFTLKIRSTKLEDSAMYFCASMVGGYEQYFGPGTRLTVT.

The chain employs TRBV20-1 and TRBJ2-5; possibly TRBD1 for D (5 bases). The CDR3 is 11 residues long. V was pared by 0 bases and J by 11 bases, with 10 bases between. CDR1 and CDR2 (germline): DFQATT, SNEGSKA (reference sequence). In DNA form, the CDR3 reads TGCAGTGCTAGAGATGGCCAGGGACAGTACTTC. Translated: CSARDGQGQYF.

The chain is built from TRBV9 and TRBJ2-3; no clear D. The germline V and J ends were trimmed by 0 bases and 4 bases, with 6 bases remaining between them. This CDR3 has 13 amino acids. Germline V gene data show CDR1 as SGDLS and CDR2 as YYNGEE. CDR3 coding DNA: TGTGCCAGCAGCGTAGGTGCCGCAGATACGCAGTATTTT. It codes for CASSVGAADTQYF.

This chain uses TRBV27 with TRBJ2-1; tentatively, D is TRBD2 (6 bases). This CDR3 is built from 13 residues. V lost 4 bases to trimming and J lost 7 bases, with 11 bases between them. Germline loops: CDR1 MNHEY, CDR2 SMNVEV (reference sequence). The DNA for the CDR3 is TGTGCCAGCAGTTCGACTAGATTTAATGAGCAGTTCTTC. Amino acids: CASSSTRFNEQFF.

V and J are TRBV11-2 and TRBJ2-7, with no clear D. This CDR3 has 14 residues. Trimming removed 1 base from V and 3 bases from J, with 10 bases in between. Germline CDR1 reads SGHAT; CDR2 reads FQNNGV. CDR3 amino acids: CASSLGSFGYEQYF. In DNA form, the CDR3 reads TGTGCCAGCAGCTTAGGGTCATTCGGCTACGAGCAGTACTTC. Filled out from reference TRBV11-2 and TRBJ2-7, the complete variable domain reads EAGVAQSPRYKIIEKRQSVAFWCNPISGHATLYWYQQILGQGPKLLIQFQNNGVVDDSQLPKDRFSAERLKGVDSTLKIQPAKLEDSAVYLCASSLGSFGYEQYFGPGTRLTVT.

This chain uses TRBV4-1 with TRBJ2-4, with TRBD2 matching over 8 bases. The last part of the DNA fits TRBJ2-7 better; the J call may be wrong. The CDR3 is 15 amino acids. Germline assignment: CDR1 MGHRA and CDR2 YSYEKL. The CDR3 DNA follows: TGCGCCAGCCGTTCTCGGGCGGGGGGCGTATACGAGCAGTACTTC. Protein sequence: CASRSRAGGVYEQYF.

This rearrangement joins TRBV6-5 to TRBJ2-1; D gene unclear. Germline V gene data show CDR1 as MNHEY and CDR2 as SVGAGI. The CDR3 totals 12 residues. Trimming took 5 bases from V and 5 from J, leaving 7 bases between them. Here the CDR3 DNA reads TGTGCCAGCAGTCCCCACAACAATGAGCAGTTCTTC. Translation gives CASSPHNNEQFF.